These 29 T cell receptor beta chains were sequenced from one sample in a study of T cells in Graves' hyperthyroidism and ophthalmopathy. Researchers amplified the TCR beta CDR3 regions from RNA transcripts. HTBI primers drove first-round RT-PCR of the TCR CDR3. TCRdb independently ran MiXCR on the multiplex PCR reads; one entry per CDR3 protein. The sample records about 640,000 distinct CDR3 sequences, roughly 14% being singletons. The sequenced sample was blood. The receptors here all came from a woman aged 45-65 years with Graves' ophthalmopathy.

This clonotype was seen many times. The CDR3 DNA reads as TGTGCCAGCAGTGAACTAGGACAGATAAACACTGAAGCTTTCTTT. The encoded protein is CASSELGQINTEAFF. The rearrangement links TRBV2 to TRBJ1-1; weak D call: TRBD1 (6 bases). This CDR3 has 15 residues. V dropped 2 bases and J dropped 2 bases, with 12 bases sitting between them. CDR1 and CDR2 from the germline V gene are SNHLY and FYNNEI.

V is TRBV27 and J is TRBJ2-7; TRBD2 matches at 11 bases. Trimming took 0 bases from V and 0 from J; bases not matched to a gene: 10. The CDR3 runs 19 residues. Germline values: CDR1 MNHEY, CDR2 SMNVEV (reference sequence). DNA of the CDR3: TGTGCCAGCAGTTTATCTGCCCCCGGGACTAGCGGAAACTCCTACGAGCAGTACTTC. Protein: CASSLSAPGTSGNSYEQYF.

This chain uses TRBV7-9 with TRBJ2-1; D is undetermined. V was shortened by 1 base and J by 5 bases, with 6 bases between the two germline ends. CDR3 length: 13 amino acids. In germline, CDR1 is SEHNR, CDR2 FQNEAQ (reference sequence). The CDR3 protein is CASSLGINNEQFF. In DNA form, the CDR3 reads TGTGCCAGCAGCTTAGGGATAAACAATGAGCAGTTCTTC. The full variable domain, in which reference TRBV7-9 and TRBJ2-1 provide the parts outside the CDR3, is DTGVSQNPRHKITKRGQNVTFRCDPISEHNRLYWYRQTLGQGPEFLTYFQNEAQLEKSRLLSDRFSAERPKGSFSTLEIQRTEQGDSAMYLCASSLGINNEQFFGPGTRLTVL.

This clonotype appeared many times. The gene calls are TRBV7-9 and TRBJ2-1, with 8 bases matching TRBD2. Germline lookup yields CDR1 SEHNR and CDR2 FQNEAQ (reference sequence). The CDR3 runs to 15 residues. Trimming removed 3 bases from V and 9 bases from J; junction bases left unmatched: 10. DNA for the CDR3: TGTGCCAGCAGCTTGACTAGCGACCCTGAGGGTGAGCAGTTCTTC. This translates into CASSLTSDPEGEQFF. The full variable domain, rest sourced from reference TRBV7-9 and TRBJ2-1, is DTGVSQNPRHKITKRGQNVTFRCDPISEHNRLYWYRQTLGQGPEFLTYFQNEAQLEKSRLLSDRFSAERPKGSFSTLEIQRTEQGDSAMYLCASSLTSDPEGEQFFGPGTRLTVL.

This clonotype has ten or more counts. The rearrangement uses TRBV5-6 and TRBJ2-7; the D is unclear. The germline V and J ends were trimmed by 0 bases and 2 bases, with 9 bases remaining between them. The CDR3 runs 14 residues. Germline values: CDR1 SGHDT, CDR2 YYEEEE. CDR3 loop: CASSLEGGTYEQYF. In DNA form, the CDR3 reads TGTGCCAGCAGCTTGGAAGGCGGCACCTACGAGCAGTACTTC.

On this clonotype: This may come from a read error, since a much larger clone is one base off. It is likely a read error, because the conserved phenylalanine at the end of the CDR3 is missing. V usage is TRBV20-1 and J usage is TRBJ2-3; the match to TRBD1 covers 9 bases. The CDR3 sequence is 15 residues long. V was pared by 4 bases and J by 3 bases, with 8 bases of the junction left unmatched. Germline CDR1 DFQATT, CDR2 SNEGSKA (reference sequence). The CDR3 loop is CSATPTGGMTDTQYL. CDR3 nucleotide sequence: TGCAGTGCTACCCCAACAGGGGGCATGACAGATACGCAGTATCTT.

This clonotype was counted at least ten times. The rearrangement links TRBV18 to TRBJ1-2, with TRBD1 matching over 7 bases. The V gene end was trimmed by 4 bases and the J gene end by 6 bases; junction bases not matched to a gene: 8. The CDR3 consists of 14 residues. Germline values: CDR1 KGHSH, CDR2 LQKENI. CDR3 amino acids: CASSHRQGWDGYTF. The CDR3, as DNA: TGTGCCAGCTCACACAGACAGGGTTGGGATGGCTACACCTTC.

This clonotype was counted many times. The chain couples TRBV7-9 to TRBJ1-2; D not resolved. CDR3 length: 14 residues. V was cut by 0 bases and J by 4 bases, with 9 bases left in between. CDR1 and CDR2 from the germline V gene are SEHNR and FQNEAQ (reference sequence). In DNA form, the CDR3 reads TGTGCCAGCAGCTTAGCGTCGGGTGCCTATGGCTACACCTTC. It is translated as CASSLASGAYGYTF.

There are many counts of this clonotype. V usage is TRBV7-3 and J usage is TRBJ2-1; 9 bases line up with TRBD2. The V segment lost 5 bases and the J segment 5 bases; nucleotides outside the gene matches: 13. The CDR3 length is 17 residues. Per the germline V gene, CDR1 is SGHTA and CDR2 is FQGTGA. CDR3 coding DNA: TGTGCCAGCAGCCTCAGACCGGGACTAGCTAGAGACAATGAGCAGTTCTTC. This codes for CASSLRPGLARDNEQFF.

J is TRBJ1-2 and V is TRBV6-1, with D unclear. CDR3 length equals 16 residues. Germline V gene data show CDR1 as MNHNS and CDR2 as SASEGT. V dropped 4 bases and J dropped 0 bases, with 15 bases sitting between them. Here the CDR3 DNA reads TGTGCCAGCAGTGCCCGTCCATCGATAGCTAACTATGGCTACACCTTC. It translates to CASSARPSIANYGYTF.

This clonotype was detected a few times. A read error is possible here, since a much larger clone lies one base away. The chain joins TRBV7-2 to TRBJ2-3, with TRBD2 matching 12 bases. This CDR3 has 16 amino acids. Germline V gene sequence: CDR1 SGHTA, CDR2 FQGNSA. This CDR3 is CAGSRTSGTHTDTQYF. The CDR3 nucleotides are TGTGCCGGCAGCCGGACTAGCGGGACCCACACAGATACGCAGTATTTT.

At least ten counts were recorded for this clonotype. CDR3 bases: TGTGCCAGCAGTTTATTTGGGACAGGCCAAGAGACCCAGTACTTC. This codes for CASSLFGTGQETQYF. This rearrangement joins TRBV12-3 or TRBV12-4 to TRBJ2-5; 8 bases map to TRBD1. CDR3 length equals 15 residues. V shed 2 bases and J 1 base; nucleotides not matched to a gene: 3.

This clonotype was detected only a few times. The rearrangement joins TRBV9 to TRBJ2-1, with 8 bases fitting TRBD2. The germline gives CDR1 SGDLS, CDR2 YYNGEE. The CDR3 contains 16 residues. J was trimmed by 4 bases and V by 6 bases; bases with no gene match: 12. As DNA, the CDR3 is TGTGCCAGCACCCTAGGGGAGGCGGGAGGTTACAATGAGCAGTTCTTC. Its protein product is CASTLGEAGGYNEQFF.

J is TRBJ2-3 and V is TRBV24-1; 8 bases are shared with TRBD2. Germline-derived CDR1 and CDR2 are KGHDR and SFDVKD. V lost 4 bases and J lost 2; bases outside the gene matches: 7. The CDR3 loop spans 16 amino acids. The CDR3 nucleotides read TGTGCCACCAGTGACCCGGGACTAGGGTCCACAGATACGCAGTATTTT. Translating gives CATSDPGLGSTDTQYF.

This clonotype was counted many times. This CDR3 is CSVDLAERGYEQYF. Here the CDR3 DNA reads TGCAGCGTTGACCTAGCGGAGAGGGGATACGAGCAGTACTTC. J is TRBJ2-7 and V is TRBV29-1, with TRBD2 matching over 7 bases. Germline-derived CDR1 and CDR2 are SQVTM and ANQGSEA. This CDR3 is 14 amino acids long. V was pared by 3 bases and J by 4 bases, with 9 bases of the junction left unmatched.

In its sample, this clonotype was seen many times. V is TRBV28 and J is TRBJ1-2; D is possibly TRBD1 (5 bases). The CDR3 covers 17 residues. Per germline, CDR1 MDHEN and CDR2 SYDVKM. V lost 1 base to trimming and J lost 5 bases, with 20 bases between them. CDR3 bases: TGTGCCAGCAGTTTATACGCCCCTGGGGGTCTCCTATATGGCTACACCTTC. Amino acids: CASSLYAPGGLLYGYTF.

This clonotype was seen ten or more times. The chain uses TRBV7-9 and TRBJ1-1; D uncertain. The V end lost 3 bases, the J end lost 4 bases, and 9 bases lay between the germline ends. Germline V gene data show CDR1 as SEHNR and CDR2 as FQNEAQ (reference sequence). This CDR3 spans 13 amino acids. The DNA for the CDR3 is TGTGCCAGCAGCTTCGTCCAGACCACTGAAGCTTTCTTT. Its translation: CASSFVQTTEAFF.

The table lists this clonotype with many counts. The chain couples TRBV7-2 to TRBJ2-7; TRBD2 aligns across 11 bases. The V gene end was trimmed by 1 base and the J gene end by 4 bases; junction bases not matched to a gene: 3. The germline V gene encodes CDR1 SGHTA and CDR2 FQGNSA. The length of the CDR3 is 15 residues. The CDR3 region is CASSLVLAGVYEQYF. CDR3 in DNA: TGTGCCAGCAGCTTAGTACTAGCGGGAGTGTACGAGCAGTACTTC.

The V and J genes are TRBV24-1 and TRBJ2-1; 10 bases map to TRBD2. CDR1 and CDR2 (germline): KGHDR, SFDVKD. Trimming at V came to 0 bases and at J to 6 bases, leaving 7 bases not matched to a gene. This CDR3 is built from 17 residues. CDR3 protein: CATSDLQSSGSSNEQFF. The CDR3 DNA follows: TGTGCCACCAGTGATTTGCAGTCTAGCGGGAGCTCCAATGAGCAGTTCTTC.

The chain has TRBV15 and TRBJ1-2; D is unclear. The V end lost 5 bases, the J end lost 0 bases, and 16 bases lay between the germline ends. Germline V gene sequence: CDR1 LNHNV, CDR2 YYDKDF (reference sequence). There are 16 residues in the CDR3. Here the CDR3 DNA reads TGTGCCACCAGCGGGAGAGGAGGGAATACTAACTATGGCTACACCTTC. This translates into CATSGRGGNTNYGYTF.

The V and J genes are TRBV3-1 and TRBJ2-7, with no clear D. Germline V gives CDR1 LGHDT, CDR2 YNNKEL (reference sequence). Trimming shortened V by 4 bases and J by 2 bases, and 15 bases separated the two germline ends. This CDR3 has 15 residues. DNA of the CDR3: TGTGCCAGCAGCCCAAAGACTGGCCCTACCTACGAGCAGTACTTC. Its protein is CASSPKTGPTYEQYF.

There are many counts of this clonotype. The V call is TRBV6-1, the J call TRBJ2-7; TRBD2 aligns across 14 bases. The CDR3 runs 15 residues. The V gene's germline CDR1 is MNHNS and CDR2 SASEGT. The ends lost 5 bases at V and 5 bases at J; junction bases unmatched: 5. This CDR3 reads CASSTGTSGRNEQYF. The CDR3 bases are TGTGCCAGCAGTACCGGGACTAGCGGGAGAAACGAGCAGTACTTC.

The chain links TRBV29-1 to TRBJ2-2; 9 bases fit TRBD2. Germline CDR1 SQVTM, CDR2 ANQGSEA. The V and J ends lost 7 bases and 5 bases, in that order; junction bases with no gene match: 8. CDR3 length: 14 residues. The CDR3 region has the DNA TGCAGCGGGAAGCTAGCGGGACTAACCGGGGAGCTGTTTTTT. This gives the protein CSGKLAGLTGELFF.

This clonotype was recorded at least ten times. This chain joins TRBV3-1 and TRBJ2-1, with a possible D match to TRBD1 (6 bases). Trimming removed 0 bases from V and 2 bases from J, with 11 bases in between. The V gene's germline CDR1 is LGHDT and CDR2 YNNKEL (reference sequence). The CDR3 consists of 16 residues. CDR3 sequence reads: CASSQEGTSPYNEQFF. The CDR3, as DNA: TGTGCCAGCAGCCAAGAAGGGACATCCCCCTACAATGAGCAGTTCTTC.

The chain carries TRBV20-1 and TRBJ2-1, with D perhaps TRBD2 (6 bases). The V and J ends lost 6 bases and 7 bases respectively, with 10 bases between them. Germline CDR1 is DFQATT and CDR2 is SNEGSKA (reference sequence). This CDR3 has 11 residues. The CDR3 loop reads CSARTINEQFF. DNA for the CDR3: TGCAGTGCGAGGACTATTAATGAGCAGTTCTTC.

The J gene is TRBJ2-2, the V gene TRBV9, with 7 positions matching TRBD2. Germline-derived CDR1 and CDR2 are SGDLS and YYNGEE. The CDR3 is 16 residues long. J lost 3 bases, V lost 5 bases, and 10 bases had no gene match. The CDR3: CASRPKPREDTGELFF. The CDR3 DNA sequence: TGTGCCAGCAGACCAAAGCCCCGGGAGGACACCGGGGAGCTGTTTTTT.

The chain employs TRBV27 and TRBJ1-6, with unresolved D. Germline loops: CDR1 MNHEY, CDR2 SMNVEV (reference sequence). Trimming cost V 4 bases and J 7 bases, with 11 bases left between them. The CDR3 is 14 amino acids. The CDR3 region is CASSSQKWNSPLHF. The DNA of the CDR3 is TGTGCCAGCAGTTCTCAAAAATGGAATTCACCCCTCCACTTT.

This clonotype was observed at least ten times. The chain joins TRBV3-1 to TRBJ2-2; 12 nucleotides line up with TRBD2. Per the germline V gene, CDR1 is LGHDT and CDR2 is YNNKEL (reference sequence). The CDR3 extends over 18 amino acids. V gave up 0 bases and J gave up 4 bases; unmatched junction bases: 6. CDR3 DNA: TGTGCCAGCAGCCAAGAGGGACTAGCGGGCGGTGGCACCGGGGAGCTGTTTTTT. This sequence encodes CASSQEGLAGGGTGELFF. Using reference TRBV3-1 and TRBJ2-2 for the parts outside the CDR3, the full variable domain is DTAVSQTPKYLVTQMGNDKSIKCEQNLGHDTMYWYKQDSKKFLKIMFSYNNKELIINETVPNRFSPKSPDKAHLNLHINSLELGDSAVYFCASSQEGLAGGGTGELFFGEGSRLTVL.

The genes are TRBV14 and TRBJ2-1, with TRBD2 matching 9 bases. Germline V lookup: CDR1 SGHDN, CDR2 FVKESK. Trimming removed 0 bases from V and 2 bases from J; junction bases left unmatched: 5. CDR3 size: 17 residues. In DNA, the CDR3 is TGTGCCAGCAGCCAAGATGTGGCTAGCGGGACCTACAATGAGCAGTTCTTC. This translates into CASSQDVASGTYNEQFF.